Each of the 21 T cell receptor beta chains below was sequenced from the same sample in a study of preoperative IRX-2 immunotherapy in early breast cancer. Assay: immunoSEQ multiplex PCR; the TCRdb copy retains only in-frame clones and omits some. Of about 33,000 clones listed, 89% were seen once; the top ten hold 1.5% to 2%. Treatment here: preoperative locoregional IRX-2 cytokine immunotherapy. The specimen was tumor tissue, collected after IRX-2 immunotherapy. These receptors originate from a human donor with breast cancer.

This rearrangement joins TRBV29-1 to TRBJ2-2, with D hard to call. The length of the CDR3 is 13 residues. The germline V and J ends were trimmed by 5 bases and 3 bases, with 10 bases remaining between them. Germline V gene sequence: CDR1 SQVTM, CDR2 ANQGSEA. The CDR3 is CSVSNSYTGELFF. The CDR3 bases are TGCAGCGTTTCTAACAGCTACACCGGGGAGCTGTTTTTT.

The chain combines TRBV28 with TRBJ2-2, with 9 bases identical to TRBD2. The CDR3 has 13 amino acids. The junction had 0 bases not matched to a gene; V was cut back by 9 bases and J by 1 base. Per germline, CDR1 MDHEN and CDR2 SYDVKM. CDR3 amino acids: CASSGGNTGELFF. The CDR3 DNA reads TGTGCCAGTAGCGGGGGGAACACCGGGGAGCTGTTTTTT.

The J gene is TRBJ2-4, the V gene TRBV5-1; 9 bases match TRBD1. The ends lost 4 bases at V and 3 bases at J; junction bases unmatched: 11. Germline CDR1 is SGHRS and CDR2 is YFSETQ. The CDR3 sequence is 17 residues long. The CDR3 coding sequence is TGCGCCAGCAGCCGCGGACAGGGGCTGAATGACAAAAACATTCAGTACTTC. Translating it yields CASSRGQGLNDKNIQYF.

The chain carries TRBV6-8 and TRBJ1-4; the match to TRBD1 covers 9 bases. Germline CDR1 is MNHGY and CDR2 is SAAAGT. The CDR3 loop spans 17 amino acids. V lost 5 bases to trimming and J lost 2 bases; unmatched junction nucleotides: 9. The CDR3 DNA follows: TGTGCCAGCAGTCCTCCCGGGACAGGGATGACTAATGAAAAACTGTTTTTT. Amino acid sequence: CASSPPGTGMTNEKLFF.

The chain links TRBV7-6 to TRBJ2-2, with 7 bases lining up with TRBD2. The germline V gene has CDR1 SGHVS and CDR2 FNYEAQ. V was clipped by 5 bases and J by 8 bases; unmatched bases: 14. The CDR3 is 16 amino acids. The CDR3 is CASSDRGGKATGELFF. As DNA, the CDR3 is TGTGCCAGCAGCGACCGGGGAGGGAAGGCGACGGGGGAGCTGTTTTTT.

The genes are TRBV6-8 and TRBJ2-3; no definite D call. CDR1 and CDR2 from the germline V gene are MNHGY and SAAAGT. Trimming left V 6 bases short and J 2 bases short, with 6 bases between. The length of the CDR3 is 12 residues. The CDR3 region has the DNA TGTGCCAGCAGAATGAACACAGATACGCAGTATTTT. Protein: CASRMNTDTQYF.

The chain employs TRBV11-3 and TRBJ2-2, with TRBD2 matching 7 bases. Looked up from germline, CDR1 is SGHNT and CDR2 is YENEEA. Trimming at V came to 6 bases and at J to 8 bases, leaving 9 bases not matched to a gene. The CDR3 spans 14 residues. CDR3 sequence: CASRDRGVAGELFF. The CDR3 region has the DNA TGTGCCAGCAGGGACCGGGGGGTAGCGGGGGAGCTGTTTTTT.

The chain joins TRBV4-1 to TRBJ2-2, with a tentative D call TRBD1 (6 bases). Germline CDR1 and CDR2: MGHRA and YSYEKL. V was trimmed by 0 bases and J by 1 base, leaving 9 bases between them. This CDR3 comprises 16 residues. CDR3 coding DNA: TGCGCCAGCAGCCAAGAAGGGGGAAGGAACACCGGGGAGCTGTTTTTT. Translation: CASSQEGGRNTGELFF.

V is TRBV1 and J is TRBJ2-3; the DNA was not used to check the table's D call, TRBD1. TRBV1 is an annotated pseudogene. CDR3 length: 14 residues. CDR3 nucleotides: TGCGCCAGCAGCCGTTCACAGCACACAGATACGCAGTATTTT. This encodes CASSRSQHTDTQYF.

V gene TRBV7-4 combines with J gene TRBJ2-1; 14 bases line up with TRBD2. Losses at the gene ends were 5 bases for V and 8 bases for J; bases not matched to a gene: 8. The CDR3 extends over 16 amino acids. CDR1 and CDR2 from the germline V gene are SGHVT and SQSDAQ. The CDR3: CASSAKGTSGSHEQFF. The DNA of the CDR3 is TGTGCCAGCAGCGCCAAGGGGACTAGCGGGAGCCATGAGCAGTTCTTC. Supplemented by reference TRBV7-4 and TRBJ2-1, the full variable domain reads GAGVSQSPRYKVAKRGRDVALRCDSISGHVTLYWYRQTLGQGSEVLTYSQSDAQRDKSGRPSGRFSAERPERSVSTLKIQRTEQGDSAVYLCASSAKGTSGSHEQFFGPGTRLTVL.

CDR3 protein: CASSEYPTGSGEQYF. In DNA, the CDR3 is TGTGCCAGCAGTGAATACCCGACAGGGTCGGGCGAGCAGTACTTC. V gene TRBV25-1 combines with J gene TRBJ2-7, with 7 bases lining up with TRBD1. CDR1 is MGHDK, CDR2 SYGVNS, per germline. This CDR3 has 15 residues. The junction had 8 bases not matched to a gene; V was cut back by 0 bases and J by 6 bases.

This clone has only one observation. The rearrangement joins TRBV19 to TRBJ1-5, with D perhaps TRBD1 (5 bases). Looked up from germline, CDR1 is LNHDA and CDR2 is SQIVND (reference sequence). The CDR3 has 17 residues. V was cut by 1 base and J by 3 bases, with 16 bases left in between. This CDR3 reads CASSIGSGRGVNQPQHF. For the CDR3, the DNA is TGTGCCAGTAGTATAGGGTCTGGGAGGGGTGTCAATCAGCCCCAGCATTTT.

This chain connects TRBV6-8 to TRBJ2-7; D uncertain. V lost 2 bases and J lost 6, with 8 bases in between. CDR3 size: 12 residues. CDR1 MNHGY and CDR2 SAAAGT come from the germline V gene. The CDR3 sequence: CASSYGVGEQYV. The CDR3 region has the DNA TGTGCCAGCAGTTACGGGGTCGGCGAGCAGTACGTC.

CDR3 in amino acids: CASSQDPLAGGVRNIQYF. The CDR3 DNA is TGCGCCAGCAGCCAAGATCCCCTAGCGGGAGGTGTTCGAAACATTCAGTACTTC. The chain is built from TRBV1 and TRBJ2-4; TRBD2 is the table's D call, not checked against the DNA. TRBV1 is a pseudogene segment. The CDR3 is made up of 18 amino acids.

The V call is TRBV7-8, the J call TRBJ2-1; TRBD1 matches at 10 bases. Looked up from germline, CDR1 is SGHVS and CDR2 is FQNEAQ. The V gene end was trimmed by 5 bases and the J gene end by 2 bases; junction bases not matched to a gene: 9. CDR3 length: 17 residues. DNA for the CDR3: TGTGCCAGCAGCCGGTCCCGGGACAGGGGCCCCTACAATGAGCAGTTCTTC. This gives the protein CASSRSRDRGPYNEQFF.

The chain links TRBV1 to TRBJ2-2; TRBD1, as called in the table, went unchecked against the DNA. TRBV1 is annotated as a pseudogene. CDR3 length: 17 amino acids. The CDR3 DNA reads as TGCGCCAGCAGCCCTCGCTTCGGGACAGGGCTCCGAGGGGAGCTGTTTTTT. Residues: CASSPRFGTGLRGELFF.

V is TRBV28 and J is TRBJ1-6; maybe TRBD1 (5 bases). Trimming shortened V by 3 bases and J by 8 bases, and 26 bases separated the two germline ends. CDR3 length equals 19 residues. Germline V gives CDR1 MDHEN, CDR2 SYDVKM. CDR3 sequence (DNA): TGTGCCAGCAGTTTCGGACCTCCCCCGGGATCAGGGCAGGATTCACCCCTCCACTTT. Amino acids: CASSFGPPPGSGQDSPLHF.

The gene calls are TRBV6-8 and TRBJ1-2, with TRBD1 as a possible D gene (6 bases). The CDR3 has 15 residues. Per the germline V gene, CDR1 is MNHGY and CDR2 is SAAAGT. The V end was cut by 0 bases, the J end by 2 bases, with 10 bases between. In DNA form, the CDR3 reads TGTGCCAGCAGTTACTCGTCGGGACAAAACTATGGCTACACCTTC. Its translation is CASSYSSGQNYGYTF.

This sequence joins TRBV18 and TRBJ2-3, with 8 bases fitting TRBD1. J gave up 5 bases and V 5 bases, and 6 bases lay outside the gene matches. Germline V gene lookup returns CDR1 KGHSH and CDR2 LQKENI. The CDR3 covers 14 residues. The CDR3 bases are TGTGCCAGCTCAGGGACAGGACGGGGAGATACGCAGTATTTT. Residues: CASSGTGRGDTQYF.

The chain is built from TRBV29-1 and TRBJ2-5, with TRBD2 matching over 8 bases. The CDR3 sequence is 13 residues long. Germline CDR1 reads SQVTM; CDR2 reads ANQGSEA. V shed 1 base, J shed 4 bases, and the junction held 2 bases outside the gene matches. The CDR3 reads CSVEAAGGETQYF. The CDR3 DNA sequence: TGCAGCGTTGAAGCGGCGGGGGGAGAGACCCAGTACTTC.

The chain joins TRBV11-3 to TRBJ1-1; weak D call: TRBD1 (6 bases). Germline V gene data show CDR1 as SGHNT and CDR2 as YENEEA. This CDR3 has 15 residues. Trimming took off 1 base at V and 7 bases at J, with 16 bases between the two ends. CDR3 DNA: TGTGCCAGCAGCTTAGTGGGGAGGGGGGCAGGTGAAGCTTTCTTT. This gives the protein CASSLVGRGAGEAFF.